This TCR beta chain was recovered during a study of post-analysis software for immune sequencing data. The CDR3 totals 17 residues. J gave up 10 bases and V 4 bases, and 18 bases lay outside the gene matches. The germline CDR1 and CDR2 sequences are MNHEY and SVGAGI. Turning to this clonotype: The antigen remains undetermined.

TCR beta cDNA libraries had unique molecular identifiers. TCRdb reanalysed the PCR reads using MiXCR and keeps one entry per CDR3 protein. The sample includes roughly 800,000 distinct CDR3 sequences, 53% of them seen just once. Study-level findings and limits: Patients showed TRBV5-6, TRBV5-1 and TRBV20-1 among five TRBV segments more frequent than in controls.

The sample taken for sequencing was blood. The receptor was derived from a girl aged 5-17 years with multiple sclerosis. The chain has TRBV6-5 and TRBJ2-1, with 8 bases matching TRBD2. CDR3 region: CASSSLTSSGGLKEQFF. As DNA, the CDR3 is TGTGCCAGCAGTTCCTTAACCTCCAGCGGGGGTCTCAAGGAGCAGTTCTTC.